This TCR beta chain was recovered during a study of blood T cell repertoires in COVID-19 (dated by TCRdb to about 2020). In the study overall: The collaborator samples originated in the United States, Italy and Spain and spanned the acute and convalescent phases of COVID-19. Subjects who had been exposed to COVID-19, were actively infected with it, or had recovered from it provided the deeply sampled blood TCRbeta repertoires that made up the dataset. The material from the prospective study consisted of cDNA or gDNA derived from T cells, B-cell-depleted T cells, or PBMCs. The samples were drawn from two sources: the first 160 participants of the ongoing ImmuneRACE study, and 1,254 subjects contributed by 6 global collaborators. Where HLA class I and class II types were available, the types were taken from metadata supplied by the sample provider, not from assay-based typing. The repertoires were released in a freely available public database intended as a resource for research on the immune response to SARS-CoV-2. Sample metadata almost always included a de-identified subject ID, COVID-19 status, age in years and sex. Broader findings and caveats from the paper: How much clinical and demographic metadata was included differed by source and by participant, and the metadata was provided uncurated.

Turning to this clone: Its antigen is currently not known. Base qualities were left out, and no much larger clone turns up one base away.

Each collaborating institution followed its own protocols to collect whole blood in K2EDTA tubes. For TCRbeta analysis, collaborators shipped samples as frozen whole blood, isolated PBMCs, or DNA extracted from either of those sample types. Per the germline V gene, MNHEY is the CDR1 and SVGAGI is the CDR2. Reading from cysteine to phenylalanine, the CDR3 counts 15 amino acids. Only the CDR3 DNA is retained, 45 bases long and in frame from the first base. The V end gives up 0 bases and the J end 4 bases, leaving 2 bases in the junction not matched to a gene. The immunoSEQ Assay, a bias-controlled multiplex PCR, was used to amplify TCRbeta CDR3 regions from genomic DNA. Per the original workflow: The number of nucleated cells in each sample was estimated by amplification of reference gene primers within the assay. To quantify the absolute abundance of each unique TCRbeta CDR3 rearrangement, sequence reads were collapsed and filtered. Productive Simpson clonality was computed per sample as the square root of Simpson's diversity index over productive rearrangements. The table comes from immuneACCESS by way of TCRdb, which keeps in-frame sequences with V and J called. Part of the clones is missing from these tables; in studies checked, under half for an unresolved V gene and the rest for unknown reasons. The V and J calls and the clone size are those of that table, but D and trimming were determined from the DNA. The sample table lists some 70,000 clones, more than 80% of them with a count of one. 7% to 8.5% of the sample is in the top ten clones.

Sequencing used peripheral blood. This sequence originates from a young man with acute or convalescent COVID-19. This chain is built from TRBV6-5 and TRBJ2-2, and 7 junctional nucleotides match TRBD1. The DNA sequence is as follows: TGTGCCAGCAGTTACTCTGGGACAGCCACCGGGGAGCTGTTTTTT. Its translation reads: CASSYSGTATGELFF.